This TCR beta chain was documented in a study of blood T cells in healthy people across ages. The CDR3 contains 14 residues. Trimming cost V 6 bases and J 5 bases; bases outside gene matches: 11. Germline lookup yields CDR1 DFQATT and CDR2 SNEGSKA (reference sequence). This clonotype was seen only a few times. Through a sample-barcoded 5' primer and a J-beta primer mix, a second PCR was run for about 6 to 11 cycles. TCRdb itself ran the 5' RACE reads through MiXCR, one entry per CDR3 protein. The sample lists more than 800,000 distinct CDR3 sequences; around 28% were seen once. Material: blood. This receptor was obtained from a woman over 75 in good health. The chain combines TRBV20-1 with TRBJ2-3, with 7 bases matching TRBD1. CDR3 loop: CSARQGARIDTQYF. The CDR3 DNA reads TGCAGTGCCAGACAGGGAGCGCGTATAGATACGCAGTATTTT.